This TCR beta chain is from a study of identical twins. TCRdb analysed the 5' RACE reads with MiXCR anew, one entry per CDR3 protein. The sample consists of roughly 290,000 distinct CDR3 sequences, approximately 8% of them appearing once. This clonotype occurred many times. The data also belong to a second study, concerning yellow fever vaccine responses in identical twins.

The TCR sequence derives from a woman between 18 and 29 years old in good health. Sequenced sample: memory (CD45RO+) T cells sorted from blood.

CDR3 region: CASSETSVGATQFF. In DNA, the CDR3 is TGTGCCAGCAGCGAAACGTCGGTGGGAGCAACACAGTTCTTC. V is TRBV7-2 and J is TRBJ2-1; D is possibly TRBD2 (5 bases). The CDR3 sequence is 14 residues long. Germline V gives CDR1 SGHTA, CDR2 FQGNSA. Between the trimmed V and J ends, which lost 5 bases and 13 bases, there was a span of 21 bases.